This passage covers 20 T cell receptor beta chains from one sample sequenced in a study of blood T cell repertoires in COVID-19. Clones were read by immunoSEQ multiplex PCR, and TCRdb kept only the in-frame ones, dropping some. Of 130,000 to 150,000 clones listed, over 75% are singletons. Input material: peripheral blood. The receptors were gathered from a woman between 45 and 65 years old with acute or convalescent COVID-19.

This clone was counted a single time. The chain recombines TRBV18 with TRBJ1-5; weak D call: TRBD1 (6 bases). This CDR3 contains 14 residues. Trimming stripped 3 bases from V and 3 bases from J, with 9 bases between. The V gene's germline CDR1 is KGHSH and CDR2 LQKENI. CDR3 protein: CASSPYRVNQPQHF. CDR3 nucleotides: TGTGCCAGCTCACCGTACAGGGTCAATCAGCCCCAGCATTTT.

The chain has TRBV5-1 and TRBJ2-3, with D possibly TRBD1 on 7 matching bases. This CDR3 contains 15 residues. Germline V gene sequence: CDR1 SGHRS, CDR2 YFSETQ. Trimming removed 6 bases from V and 2 bases from J, with 16 bases in between. CDR3 coding DNA: TGCGCCAGCACCCCAGGGGGGACAGTCACAGATACGCAGTATTTT. Translation: CASTPGGTVTDTQYF. Combining the CDR3 with reference TRBV5-1 and TRBJ2-3 gives the whole variable domain KAGVTQTPRYLIKTRGQQVTLSCSPISGHRSVSWYQQTPGQGLQFLFEYFSETQRNKGNFPGRFSGRQFSNSRSEMNVSTLELGDSALYLCASTPGGTVTDTQYFGPGTRLTVL.

The genes are TRBV7-2 and TRBJ2-1, with TRBD2 matching over 9 bases. Germline values: CDR1 SGHTA, CDR2 FQGNSA. The CDR3 spans 15 residues. J was trimmed by 4 bases and V by 1 base; bases with no gene match: 2. CDR3 in DNA: TGTGCCAGCAGCTTAGTGACTAGCGGATACAATGAGCAGTTCTTC. It codes for CASSLVTSGYNEQFF.

The sample holds one count of this clone. The V and J genes are TRBV5-3 and TRBJ1-1; possibly TRBD1 for D (5 bases). TRBV5-3 is an ORF for which the function is uncertain. Trimming left V 1 base short and J 5 bases short, with 15 bases between. This CDR3 has 15 amino acids. DNA for the CDR3: TGTGCCAGAAGCTTGTCCAGGACACAAGGGACTGAAGCTTTCTTT. This encodes CARSLSRTQGTEAFF.

A note on this clone: Other nucleotide sequences from this sample produce the same CDR3. J is TRBJ2-2 and V is TRBV5-4; no definite D call. Germline-derived CDR1 and CDR2 are SGHNT and YYREEE (reference sequence). The length of the CDR3 is 14 residues. V lost 7 bases, J lost 6 bases, and 16 bases lay in between. CDR3 sequence: CASRSGAAAGELFF. The CDR3 DNA sequence: TGTGCCAGCCGCTCCGGCGCGGCGGCCGGGGAGCTGTTTTTT.

The chain joins TRBV25-1 to TRBJ1-3; D is perhaps TRBD1 (6 bases). V was cut by 3 bases and J by 2 bases, with 11 bases left in between. Germline V gene sequence: CDR1 MGHDK, CDR2 SYGVNS. The length of the CDR3 is 15 residues. The DNA for the CDR3 is TGTGCCAGCAGTGATGGGGGGGCGGCTGGAAACACCATATATTTT. It encodes CASSDGGAAGNTIYF.

The V gene is TRBV6-4, the J gene TRBJ1-4, with 9 bases aligning to TRBD1. With V trimmed by 8 bases and J by 11 bases, 6 bases remained unmatched. Germline assignment: CDR1 MRHNA and CDR2 SNTAGT. The CDR3 length is 12 residues. The CDR3 bases are TGTGCCAGCCGGGACAGGGACAACAAACTGTTTTTT. Protein sequence: CASRDRDNKLFF.

The table lists this clone with a few counts. The genes are TRBV5-4 and TRBJ2-1, with D possibly matching TRBD2 (6 bases). The V gene's germline CDR1 is SGHNT and CDR2 YYREEE (reference sequence). V gave up 5 bases and J gave up 5 bases, with 17 bases separating them. The length of the CDR3 is 15 residues. The CDR3 region is CASSFSGAGDNEQFF. The CDR3 nucleotides read TGTGCCAGCAGTTTTAGCGGAGCCGGGGACAATGAGCAGTTCTTC.

The J gene is TRBJ1-1, the V gene TRBV19, with no clear D. The CDR3 length is 11 residues. Germline-derived CDR1 and CDR2 are LNHDA and SQIVND (reference sequence). Trimming shortened V by 7 bases and J by 1 base, and 4 bases separated the two germline ends. For the CDR3, the DNA is TGTGCCAGTATTAAGAACACTGAAGCTTTCTTT. Its translation: CASIKNTEAFF.

The rearrangement uses TRBV18 and TRBJ1-4; D remains unclear. The CDR3 totals 12 residues. Trimming took off 8 bases at V and 6 bases at J, with 10 bases between the two ends. CDR1 and CDR2 (germline): KGHSH, LQKENI. CDR3 bases: TGTGCCAGCACCTACTCCGATGAAAAACTGTTTTTT. Its translation: CASTYSDEKLFF.

The genes are TRBV6-5 and TRBJ1-5; no definite D call. Germline CDR1 reads MNHEY; CDR2 reads SVGAGI. CDR3 size: 15 residues. With 2 bases removed from V and 2 bases from J, the gap between germline ends came to 10 bases. The CDR3 protein is CASSYTGDGNQPQHF. CDR3 nucleotides: TGTGCCAGCAGTTACACGGGAGATGGCAATCAGCCCCAGCATTTT.

The chain has TRBV7-9 and TRBJ2-7; 7 nucleotides align to TRBD1. V lost 0 bases, J lost 1 base, and 3 bases stayed unmatched. The germline V gene encodes CDR1 SEHNR and CDR2 FQNEAQ (reference sequence). The CDR3 covers 15 residues. The CDR3, as DNA: TGTGCCAGCAGCTTAGCTAACAGGGGTTCCTACGAGCAGTACTTC. Protein product: CASSLANRGSYEQYF.

This clone was observed a few times. J is TRBJ2-1 and V is TRBV5-1; 8 positions match TRBD2. After removal of 1 base from V and 2 bases from J, the junction contained 5 bases not matched to a gene. The CDR3 spans 16 residues. Germline V gene lookup returns CDR1 SGHRS and CDR2 YFSETQ. DNA for the CDR3: TGCGCCAGCAGCTTGAATAGCGGGGCCCCCTACAATGAGCAGTTCTTC. It translates to CASSLNSGAPYNEQFF.

This chain joins TRBV5-4 and TRBJ2-6; no clear D gene. Trimming removed 2 bases at V and 0 bases at J, with 9 bases between. Germline loops: CDR1 SGHNT, CDR2 YYREEE (reference sequence). The CDR3 extends over 16 amino acids. The CDR3 bases are TGTGCCAGCAGCTTTGACACATCCTCTGGGGCCAACGTCCTGACTTTC. Encoded protein: CASSFDTSSGANVLTF.

CDR3 nucleotide sequence: TGTGCCAGCAGCTTAGACCCAGGGGTCGGGAAACTGTTTTTT. Its translation is CASSLDPGVGKLFF. The chain employs TRBV7-2 and TRBJ1-4; possibly TRBD1 for D (6 bases). The CDR3 loop spans 14 amino acids. Per the germline V gene, CDR1 is SGHTA and CDR2 is FQGNSA. Trimming cost V 1 base and J 11 bases, with 14 bases left between them.

This clone was found a few times. This rearrangement joins TRBV6-5 to TRBJ2-2; TRBD2 matches at 8 bases. The CDR3 contains 16 residues. The V gene's germline CDR1 is MNHEY and CDR2 SVGAGI. The J segment lost 6 bases and the V segment lost 3 bases, leaving 9 bases of the junction unmatched. The CDR3 sequence is CASSYRGGRIAGELFF. The CDR3 DNA reads as TGTGCCAGCAGTTATCGGGGGGGCAGAATCGCCGGGGAGCTGTTTTTT.

V gene TRBV7-9 combines with J gene TRBJ1-1; D is undetermined. The CDR3 loop spans 16 amino acids. The V end was cut by 0 bases, the J end by 4 bases, with 15 bases between. The germline gives CDR1 SEHNR, CDR2 FQNEAQ (reference sequence). The CDR3 DNA is TGTGCCAGCAGCTTAGCAGGGAGCCATTTGGGCACTGAAGCTTTCTTT. It yields the protein CASSLAGSHLGTEAFF. Using reference TRBV7-9 and TRBJ1-1 for the parts outside the CDR3, the full variable domain is DTGVSQNPRHKITKRGQNVTFRCDPISEHNRLYWYRQTLGQGPEFLTYFQNEAQLEKSRLLSDRFSAERPKGSFSTLEIQRTEQGDSAMYLCASSLAGSHLGTEAFFGQGTRLTVV.

The chain has TRBV6-1 and TRBJ2-7, with TRBD2 as a possible D gene (5 bases). This CDR3 is built from 14 residues. The V gene's germline CDR1 is MNHNS and CDR2 SASEGT. The ends were cut back, 2 bases at V and 3 bases at J, with 11 bases in the middle. In DNA form, the CDR3 reads TGTGCCAGCAGTGAATATCTCCGGGACTACGAGCAGTACTTC. Amino acids: CASSEYLRDYEQYF.

The chain uses TRBV6-5 and TRBJ1-1, with D possibly TRBD1 on 5 matching bases. The V end lost 6 bases, the J end lost 3 bases, and 11 bases lay between the germline ends. Looked up from germline, CDR1 is MNHEY and CDR2 is SVGAGI. This CDR3 spans 13 amino acids. The CDR3 region is CASRDAGDTEAFF. The CDR3 DNA sequence: TGTGCCAGCAGAGACGCGGGGGACACTGAAGCTTTCTTT.

This chain connects TRBV4-3 to TRBJ2-6, with TRBD2 matching 11 bases. Germline-derived CDR1 and CDR2 are LGHNA and YSLEER. This CDR3 contains 18 residues. The ends lost 3 bases at V and 0 bases at J; junction bases unmatched: 4. The chain's CDR3 is CASSHSSGGTSGANVLTF. The CDR3 DNA sequence: TGCGCCAGCAGCCACTCTAGCGGGGGGACCTCTGGGGCCAACGTCCTGACTTTC.